The T cell receptor beta chain described here comes from a study of blood T cell repertoires in COVID-19. Study at large: From T cells, B-cell-depleted T cells, or PBMCs came the material, which was cDNA or gDNA.

Sequencing used immunoSEQ multiplex PCR; TCRdb keeps in-frame clones, though not all of them. This sample carries 200,000 to 250,000 clones, roughly 84% of them seen once, and the ten largest clones take 5.5% to 7.5%. The germline gives CDR1 GTSNPN, CDR2 SVGIG (reference sequence). This CDR3 has 12 amino acids. V lost 5 bases and J 4 bases, leaving 8 bases between the germline ends. Recruitment covered about two dozen US areas and drew participants whose ages spanned about 18 to 100 years. Recovered Cohort 3 donors showed two negative PCRs, clearance, or symptom resolution. This clone was seen at least ten times.

This TCR was recovered from a woman aged 40 to 50 who had recovered from COVID-19. The sample taken for sequencing was PBMCs or T cells enriched from blood (not recorded which). V usage is TRBV30 and J usage is TRBJ1-4, with D unresolved. The CDR3 nucleotides are TGTGCCTGGGTCGGGATTAATGAAAAACTGTTTTTT. Its translation: CAWVGINEKLFF. The full variable domain, rest sourced from reference TRBV30 and TRBJ1-4, is SQTIHQWPATLVQPVGSPLSLECTVEGTSNPNLYWYRQAAGRGLQLLFYSVGIGQISSEVPQNLSASRPQDRQFILSSKKLLLSDSGFYLCAWVGINEKLFFGSGTQLSVL.